This entry is about one T cell receptor (beta chain). The target antigen is unknown. Germline trimming cut 5 bases from V and 1 base from J; bases unmatched to any gene: 8. CDR1 and CDR2 (germline): SEHNR, FQNEAQ (reference sequence). This CDR3 is 16 amino acids long. Terminally differentiated effector memory CD45RA+ cells were left out of the naive CD8 fraction, which was CD45RO-negative and positively selected for CCR7. This sample was taken from a study of shared clonotypes between healthy human individuals. About the research overall: Used for every donor were three CD4 naive, three CD4 memory, two CD8 naive and one CD8 memory plate. General study findings and limits: In the sorted subsets, rarefaction showed sequencing was incomplete despite large depth. Clonotypes which were not shared had lower generation probabilities than clonotypes that all four donors shared.

At deep level, the assay was performed. Generated by immunoSEQ multiplex PCR, the TCRdb table keeps only in-frame clones and is missing some. The sample holds about 2 million clones, about 95% seen once. This TCR came from a man younger than 30 in good health. Sequenced input: naive CD8+ T cells sorted from blood. This chain connects TRBV7-9 to TRBJ2-5; TRBD2 aligns across 9 bases. The CDR3 is CASSHKASGVQETQYF. CDR3 nucleotides: TGTGCCAGCAGCCACAAGGCTAGCGGGGTCCAAGAGACCCAGTACTTC.